The source of this T cell receptor (beta chain) is a study of a mutant IDH1 vaccine in newly diagnosed glioma. Study overall: Patients had eight vaccinations, in weeks 1, 3, 5, 7, 11, 15, 19 and 23.

Here immunoSEQ multiplex PCR was the method, and the copy in TCRdb shows in-frame clones only, minus some. The sample consists of over 35,000 clones, 90% to 95% of them appearing once. The time point: week 5, during vaccination. Doses of 300 ug of mutant IDH1 20-mer peptide were given with topical imiquimod. Tumors from donors were new WHO grade 3 or 4 IDH1-mutant astrocytomas with ATRX loss. The V gene's germline CDR1 is SGHAT and CDR2 FQNNGV. The J segment lost 5 bases and the V segment lost 5 bases, leaving 4 bases of the junction unmatched. This CDR3 region has 14 residues. With respect to this clone: Its specificity is unknown.

The receptor was derived from a man aged 50-59 years with glioma. The sample here was PBMCs, taken from a glioma patient whose treatment included an IDH1 peptide vaccine. This sequence joins TRBV11-2 and TRBJ1-5; 9 bases fit TRBD1. The CDR3 loop is CASSIDRGYQPQHF. CDR3 bases: TGTGCCAGCAGCATTGACAGGGGGTATCAGCCCCAGCATTTT.